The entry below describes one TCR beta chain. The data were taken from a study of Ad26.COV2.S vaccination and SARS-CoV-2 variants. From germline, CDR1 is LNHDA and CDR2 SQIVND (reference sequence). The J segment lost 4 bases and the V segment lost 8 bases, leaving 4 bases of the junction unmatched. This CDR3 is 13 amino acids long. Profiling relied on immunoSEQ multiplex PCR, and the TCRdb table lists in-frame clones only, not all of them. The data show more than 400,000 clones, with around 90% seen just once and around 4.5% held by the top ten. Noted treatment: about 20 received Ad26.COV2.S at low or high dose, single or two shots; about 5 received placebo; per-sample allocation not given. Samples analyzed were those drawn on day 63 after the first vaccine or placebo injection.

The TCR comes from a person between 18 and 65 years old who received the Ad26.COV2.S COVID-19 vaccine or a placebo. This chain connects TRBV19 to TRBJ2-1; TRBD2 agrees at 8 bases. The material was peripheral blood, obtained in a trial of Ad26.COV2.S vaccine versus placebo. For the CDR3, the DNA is TGTGCCAGTTCCAGCGGGAGTTACAATGAGCAGTTCTTC. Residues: CASSSGSYNEQFF.